This TCR beta chain came from a study of T cells in Graves' hyperthyroidism and ophthalmopathy. This clonotype was recorded many times. Antigen: not known. Looked up from germline, CDR1 is SNHLY and CDR2 is FYNNEI. This CDR3 is 15 amino acids long. V shed 6 bases and J 4 bases; nucleotides not matched to a gene: 7. Across 18 months, stable Graves' hyperthyroidism was marked by no progression to ophthalmopathy. Amplified regions were TCR beta CDR3 sequences from RNA transcripts. When the TCR CDR3 underwent first-round RT-PCR, the HTBI primer set was used. MiXCR, run by TCRdb on the multiplex PCR reads, gives a single entry per CDR3 protein. The data show over 700,000 distinct CDR3 sequences, roughly a third seen once. Study findings and constraints: Within blood appeared most thyroid clonotypes that had expanded above 0.001.

This sequence joins TRBV2 and TRBJ1-2; 11 bases agree with TRBD1. The sequence came from a woman aged 40-49 years with Graves' hyperthyroidism. Sequenced sample: blood. CDR3 protein: CASRVGQGASYGYTF. CDR3 in DNA: TGTGCCAGCAGGGTAGGACAGGGGGCGAGCTATGGCTACACCTTC.